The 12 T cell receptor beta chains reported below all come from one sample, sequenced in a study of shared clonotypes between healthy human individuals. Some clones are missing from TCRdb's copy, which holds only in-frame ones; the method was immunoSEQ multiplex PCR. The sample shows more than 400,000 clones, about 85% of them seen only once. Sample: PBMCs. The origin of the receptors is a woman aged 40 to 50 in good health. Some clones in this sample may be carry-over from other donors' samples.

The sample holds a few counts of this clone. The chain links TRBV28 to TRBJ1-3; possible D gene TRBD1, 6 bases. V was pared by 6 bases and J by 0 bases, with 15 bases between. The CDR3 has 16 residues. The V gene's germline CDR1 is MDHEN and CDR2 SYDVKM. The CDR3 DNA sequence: TGTGCCAGCAGATCTCCGGGACACCTCTCTGGAAACACCATATATTTT. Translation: CASRSPGHLSGNTIYF.

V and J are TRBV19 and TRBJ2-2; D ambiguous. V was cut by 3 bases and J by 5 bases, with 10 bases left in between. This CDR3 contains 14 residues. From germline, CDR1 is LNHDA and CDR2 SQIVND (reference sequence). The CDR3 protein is CASSIIPWTGELFF. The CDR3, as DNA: TGTGCCAGTAGTATTATACCCTGGACCGGGGAGCTGTTTTTT.

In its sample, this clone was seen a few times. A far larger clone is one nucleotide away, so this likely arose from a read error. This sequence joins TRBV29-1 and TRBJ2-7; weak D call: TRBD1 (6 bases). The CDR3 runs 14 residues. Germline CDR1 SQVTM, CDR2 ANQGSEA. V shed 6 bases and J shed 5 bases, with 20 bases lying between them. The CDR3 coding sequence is TGCAGCGTCCAAATACCGGAACAGGGTCACGAGCAGTACTTC. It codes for CSVQIPEQGHEQYF.

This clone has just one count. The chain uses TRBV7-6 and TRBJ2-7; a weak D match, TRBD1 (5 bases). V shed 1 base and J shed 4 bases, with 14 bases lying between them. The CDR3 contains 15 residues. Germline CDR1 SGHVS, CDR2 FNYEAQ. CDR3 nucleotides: TGTGCCAGCAGCTTAGATTTAGGGGCAGGGTACGAGCAGTACTTC. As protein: CASSLDLGAGYEQYF.

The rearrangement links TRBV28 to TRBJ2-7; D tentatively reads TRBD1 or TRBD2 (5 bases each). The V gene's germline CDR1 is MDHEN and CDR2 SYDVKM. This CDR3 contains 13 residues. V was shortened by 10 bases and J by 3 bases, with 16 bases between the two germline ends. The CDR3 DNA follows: TGTGCCATCACGGGGCAGGTCGGCTACGAGCAGTACTTC. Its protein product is CAITGQVGYEQYF.

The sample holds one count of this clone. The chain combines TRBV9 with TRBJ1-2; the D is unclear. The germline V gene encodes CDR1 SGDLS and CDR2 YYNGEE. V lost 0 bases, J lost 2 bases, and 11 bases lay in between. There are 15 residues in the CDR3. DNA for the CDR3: TGTGCCAGCAGCGTAGACCCCTCAAGAAACTATGGCTACACCTTC. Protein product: CASSVDPSRNYGYTF.

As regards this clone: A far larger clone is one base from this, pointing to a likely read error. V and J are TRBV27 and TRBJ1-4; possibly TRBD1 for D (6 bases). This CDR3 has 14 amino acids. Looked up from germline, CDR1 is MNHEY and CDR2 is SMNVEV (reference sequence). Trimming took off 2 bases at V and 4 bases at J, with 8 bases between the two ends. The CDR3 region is CASSLEDSNEKLFF. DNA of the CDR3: TGTGCCAGCAGTTTAGAGGACAGTAATGAAAAACTGTTTTTT. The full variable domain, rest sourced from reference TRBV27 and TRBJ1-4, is EAQVTQNPRYLITVTGKKLTVTCSQNMNHEYMSWYRQDPGLGLRQIYYSMNVEVTDKGDVPEGYKVSRKEKRNFPLILESPSPNQTSLYFCASSLEDSNEKLFFGSGTQLSVL.

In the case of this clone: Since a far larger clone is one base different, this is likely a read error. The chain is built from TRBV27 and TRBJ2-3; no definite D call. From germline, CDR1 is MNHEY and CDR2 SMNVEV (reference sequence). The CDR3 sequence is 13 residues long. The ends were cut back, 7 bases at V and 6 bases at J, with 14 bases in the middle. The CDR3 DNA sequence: TGTGCCAGCAATTCCTTAGCAGGCGATACGCAGTATTTT. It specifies CASNSLAGDTQYF.

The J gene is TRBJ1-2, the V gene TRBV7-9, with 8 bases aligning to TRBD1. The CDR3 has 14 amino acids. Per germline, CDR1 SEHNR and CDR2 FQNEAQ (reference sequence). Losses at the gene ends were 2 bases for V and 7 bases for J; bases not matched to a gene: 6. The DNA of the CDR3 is TGTGCCAGCAGCTTAATGGGACAGGAAGCTGGCTACACCTTC. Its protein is CASSLMGQEAGYTF.

CDR3: CASSSDRDEQYF. The CDR3 DNA is TGTGCCAGCAGTTCTGACAGGGACGAGCAGTACTTC. The V and J genes are TRBV28 and TRBJ2-7; 7 bases fit TRBD1. The CDR3 runs to 12 residues. With V trimmed by 4 bases and J by 5 bases, 2 bases remained unmatched. Germline CDR1 is MDHEN and CDR2 is SYDVKM.

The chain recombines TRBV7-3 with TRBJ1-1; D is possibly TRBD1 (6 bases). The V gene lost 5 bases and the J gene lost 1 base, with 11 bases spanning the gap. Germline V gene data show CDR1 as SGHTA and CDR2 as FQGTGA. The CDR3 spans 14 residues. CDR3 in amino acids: CASSAGHPNTEAFF. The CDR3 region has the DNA TGTGCCAGCAGCGCGGGACACCCGAACACTGAAGCTTTCTTT.

This chain's CDR3 is CASSGFRDRVINEQFF. The CDR3 nucleotides are TGTGCCAGCAGCGGGTTTAGGGACAGGGTTATCAATGAGCAGTTCTTC. The rearrangement joins TRBV7-8 to TRBJ2-1; 9 nucleotides agree with TRBD1. With 5 bases clipped from V and 6 bases from J, the junction kept 11 bases outside the gene matches. The CDR3 runs 16 residues. Germline CDR1 reads SGHVS; CDR2 reads FQNEAQ.